The 13 T cell receptor beta chains reported below all come from one sample, sequenced in a study of identical twins. TCRdb ran MiXCR on the 5' RACE reads and lists one entry per CDR3 protein. This sample yields 700,000 or so distinct CDR3 sequences, of which about 20% are seen a single time; around 4.4% belongs to the top ten. These data also formed part of another study, on T cells expressing NK-cell markers.

Sample: PBMCs. Receptors originate from a woman younger than 35 in good health.

This clonotype was observed a handful of times. The chain has TRBV11-2 and TRBJ2-1, with a possible D match to TRBD1 (5 bases). CDR1 SGHAT and CDR2 FQNNGV come from the germline V gene. The CDR3 totals 13 residues. Trimming removed 4 bases at V and 7 bases at J, with 11 bases between. CDR3 amino acids: CASSYDRYNEQFF. The CDR3 DNA sequence: TGTGCCAGCAGCTACGACAGATATAATGAGCAGTTCTTC.

This clonotype was seen a handful of times. The J gene is TRBJ2-3, the V gene TRBV10-3; no reliable D call. The CDR3 sequence is 14 residues long. The V gene lost 3 bases and the J gene lost 0 bases, with 7 bases spanning the gap. Germline CDR1 is ENHRY and CDR2 is SYGVKD. The CDR3 nucleotides are TGTGCCATCAGTGAAGGGATTAGCACAGATACGCAGTATTTT. Protein product: CAISEGISTDTQYF.

This chain links TRBV20-1 with TRBJ2-3, with 11 bases matching TRBD2. The CDR3 covers 14 residues. Germline-derived CDR1 and CDR2 are DFQATT and SNEGSKA (reference sequence). With V trimmed by 5 bases and J by 6 bases, 7 bases remained unmatched. DNA of the CDR3: TGCAGTGCTTTCGAGGGACTAGCGGACGATACGCAGTATTTT. Amino acid sequence: CSAFEGLADDTQYF.

This clonotype was observed many times. The V gene is TRBV5-1, the J gene TRBJ2-3; TRBD2 matches 9 bases. Looked up from germline, CDR1 is SGHRS and CDR2 is YFSETQ. The V segment lost 1 base and the J segment 3 bases; nucleotides outside the gene matches: 3. This CDR3 has 15 amino acids. The CDR3, as DNA: TGCGCCAGCAGCTTGCTTCTAGCGGGGACAGATACGCAGTATTTT. Translation: CASSLLLAGTDTQYF.

This clonotype showed up many times. CDR3 in amino acids: CASSPASGLYNEQFF. For the CDR3, the DNA is TGCGCCAGCAGCCCCGCTAGCGGGCTTTACAATGAGCAGTTCTTC. The chain recombines TRBV5-1 with TRBJ2-1, with 8 nucleotides matching TRBD2. Germline V gene sequence: CDR1 SGHRS, CDR2 YFSETQ. CDR3 length equals 15 residues. V was pared by 4 bases and J by 4 bases, with 7 bases of the junction left unmatched.

This clonotype was recorded at least ten times. This chain links TRBV10-3 with TRBJ2-2; D is perhaps TRBD2 (5 bases). The V end was cut by 2 bases, the J end by 4 bases, with 11 bases between. CDR3 length: 15 residues. Per germline, CDR1 ENHRY and CDR2 SYGVKD. The DNA of the CDR3 is TGTGCCATCAGTGAGGGAGGACTCCCCACCGGGGAGCTGTTTTTT. Its translation is CAISEGGLPTGELFF.

This clonotype was observed many times. The rearrangement joins TRBV12-3 or TRBV12-4 to TRBJ1-2, with D possibly matching TRBD1 (6 bases). V gave up 1 base and J gave up 4 bases, with 10 bases separating them. The CDR3 has 14 residues. The CDR3 bases are TGTGCCAGCAGTTTAGGAGACAGGCGCTATGGCTACACCTTC. Its protein is CASSLGDRRYGYTF.

This clonotype was counted between two and nine times. The CDR3 loop reads CSVDGVGGIYTGELFF. The CDR3, as DNA: TGCAGCGTTGATGGCGTTGGCGGGATCTATACCGGGGAGCTGTTTTTT. The genes are TRBV29-1 and TRBJ2-2, with D maybe TRBD2 (6 bases). The CDR3 sequence is 16 residues long. Per germline, CDR1 SQVTM and CDR2 ANQGSEA. Trimming shortened V by 3 bases and J by 5 bases, and 19 bases separated the two germline ends.

This clonotype has a handful of counts. This chain joins TRBV12-3 or TRBV12-4 and TRBJ2-3; D is unresolved. This CDR3 spans 11 amino acids. V lost 8 bases and J 6 bases, leaving 9 bases between the germline ends. The CDR3 nucleotides are TGTGCCAGCGCCCTTCGGGATACGCAGTATTTT. Its translation is CASALRDTQYF.

This clonotype was detected a few times. The DNA for the CDR3 is TGCAGTGCTAGTAAAGGCAGGGCGAACACTGAAGCTTTCTTT. Encoded protein: CSASKGRANTEAFF. The chain carries TRBV20-1 and TRBJ1-1, with D perhaps TRBD1 (5 bases). Trimming removed 3 bases from V and 1 base from J, with 12 bases in between. The CDR3 is 14 amino acids. CDR1 and CDR2 from the germline V gene are DFQATT and SNEGSKA (reference sequence).

V is TRBV1 and J is TRBJ1-6; the D segment call TRBD1 is taken from the table without a DNA check. TRBV1 counts as a pseudogene. The CDR3 covers 14 residues. CDR3 region: CTSSRGPGYSPLHF. The CDR3, as DNA: TGCACCAGCAGCCGGGGACCTGGGTATTCACCCCTCCACTTT.

CDR3 coding DNA: TGCAGTGCTCTCCACCCGACTAGCGGACCCTACGAGCAGTACTTC. It specifies CSALHPTSGPYEQYF. This chain connects TRBV20-1 to TRBJ2-7; 9 nucleotides match TRBD2. The CDR3 is 15 amino acids. J gave up 2 bases and V 5 bases, and 10 bases lay outside the gene matches. Germline V gene sequence: CDR1 DFQATT, CDR2 SNEGSKA (reference sequence).

As DNA, the CDR3 is TGCGCCAGCAGCTTATCCCCGGACGAAGCTAACTATGGCTACACCTTC. Amino acids: CASSLSPDEANYGYTF. This sequence joins TRBV5-1 and TRBJ1-2; D remains unclear. The germline CDR1 and CDR2 sequences are SGHRS and YFSETQ. The CDR3 spans 16 residues. The V gene lost 2 bases and the J gene lost 0 bases, with 14 bases spanning the gap.